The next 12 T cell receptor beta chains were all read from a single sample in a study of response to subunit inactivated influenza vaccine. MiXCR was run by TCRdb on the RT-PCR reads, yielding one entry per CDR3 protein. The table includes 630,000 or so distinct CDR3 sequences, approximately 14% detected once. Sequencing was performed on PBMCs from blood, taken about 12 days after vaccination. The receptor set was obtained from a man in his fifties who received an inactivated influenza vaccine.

CDR3 nucleotide sequence: TGTGCCAGCTTTTTCCCTCTTCTAGATCATTCCTACAATGAGCAGTTCTTC. It specifies CASFFPLLDHSYNEQFF. The J gene is TRBJ2-1, the V gene TRBV21-1; the tabulated D call, TRBD2, remains unverified against the DNA. TRBV21-1 is tagged as a pseudogene. The CDR3 has 17 residues.

CDR3 DNA sequence: TGCGCCAGCATCTATAGCGGGGGAGGTTCAAATGAGCAGTTCTTC. It translates to CASIYSGGGSNEQFF. The chain combines TRBV5-1 with TRBJ2-1; 9 positions match TRBD2. The CDR3 has 15 amino acids. The germline V gene has CDR1 SGHRS and CDR2 YFSETQ. With V trimmed by 6 bases and J by 7 bases, 11 bases remained unmatched.

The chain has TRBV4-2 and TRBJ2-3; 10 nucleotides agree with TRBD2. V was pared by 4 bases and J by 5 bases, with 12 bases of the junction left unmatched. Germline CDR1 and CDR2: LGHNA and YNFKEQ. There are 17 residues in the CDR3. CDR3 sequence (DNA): TGTGCCAGCAGCCCTGAGACGAGCGGGGGGGTGATAGATACGCAGTATTTT. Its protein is CASSPETSGGVIDTQYF.

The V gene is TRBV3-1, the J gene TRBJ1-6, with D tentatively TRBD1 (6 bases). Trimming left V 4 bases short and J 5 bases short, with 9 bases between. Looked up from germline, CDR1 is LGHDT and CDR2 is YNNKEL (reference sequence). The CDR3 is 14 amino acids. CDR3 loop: CASSPRTDNSPLHF. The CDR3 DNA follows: TGTGCCAGCAGCCCGAGGACAGATAATTCACCCCTCCACTTT.

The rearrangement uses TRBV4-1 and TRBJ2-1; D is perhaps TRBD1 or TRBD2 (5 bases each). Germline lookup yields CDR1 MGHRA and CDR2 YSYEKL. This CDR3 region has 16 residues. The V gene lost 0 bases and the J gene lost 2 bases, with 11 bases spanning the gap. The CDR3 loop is CASSQEGWGTYNEQFF. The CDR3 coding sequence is TGCGCCAGCAGCCAAGAGGGGTGGGGGACCTACAATGAGCAGTTCTTC.

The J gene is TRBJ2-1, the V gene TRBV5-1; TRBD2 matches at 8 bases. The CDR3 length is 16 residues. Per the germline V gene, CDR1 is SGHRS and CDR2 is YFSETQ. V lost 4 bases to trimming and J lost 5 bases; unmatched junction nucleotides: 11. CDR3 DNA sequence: TGCGCCAGCAGCGCACAACCCCCGGGACTAGACAATGAGCAGTTCTTC. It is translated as CASSAQPPGLDNEQFF.

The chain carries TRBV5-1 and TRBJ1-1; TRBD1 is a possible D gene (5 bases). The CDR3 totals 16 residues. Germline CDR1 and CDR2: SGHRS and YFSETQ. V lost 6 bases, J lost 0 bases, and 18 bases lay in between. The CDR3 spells CASTIRGSPMNTEAFF. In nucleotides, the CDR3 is TGCGCCAGCACTATCCGGGGCAGTCCTATGAACACTGAAGCTTTCTTT.

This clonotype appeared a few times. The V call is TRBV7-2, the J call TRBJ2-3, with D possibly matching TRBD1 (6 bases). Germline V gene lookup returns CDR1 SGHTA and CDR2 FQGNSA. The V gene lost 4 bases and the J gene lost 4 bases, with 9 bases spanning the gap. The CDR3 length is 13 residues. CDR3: CASSSTGADTQYF. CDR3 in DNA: TGTGCCAGCAGCTCGACAGGAGCAGATACGCAGTATTTT.

CDR3 sequence (DNA): TGTGCCAGCAGTTCGTTTGGCAGCTCCTATGGCTACACCTTC. Its protein is CASSSFGSSYGYTF. V usage is TRBV28 and J usage is TRBJ1-2; D remains unclear. Trimming pared 4 bases from V and 4 bases from J, leaving 13 bases between. The CDR3 spans 14 residues. Germline lookup yields CDR1 MDHEN and CDR2 SYDVKM.

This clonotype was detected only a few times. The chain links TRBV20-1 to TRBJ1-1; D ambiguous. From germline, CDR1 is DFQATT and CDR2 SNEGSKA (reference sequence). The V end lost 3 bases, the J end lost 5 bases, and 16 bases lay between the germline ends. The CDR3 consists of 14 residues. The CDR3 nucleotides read TGCAGTGCTAGGCCGGGCGGGCCGAGGACTGAAGCTTTCTTT. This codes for CSARPGGPRTEAFF.

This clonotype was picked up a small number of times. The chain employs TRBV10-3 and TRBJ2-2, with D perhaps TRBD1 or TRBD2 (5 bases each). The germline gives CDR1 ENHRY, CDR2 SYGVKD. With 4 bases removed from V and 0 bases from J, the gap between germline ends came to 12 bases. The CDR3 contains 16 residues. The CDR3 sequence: CAISGMGVANTGELFF. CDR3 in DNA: TGTGCCATCAGTGGGATGGGGGTCGCGAACACCGGGGAGCTGTTTTTT.

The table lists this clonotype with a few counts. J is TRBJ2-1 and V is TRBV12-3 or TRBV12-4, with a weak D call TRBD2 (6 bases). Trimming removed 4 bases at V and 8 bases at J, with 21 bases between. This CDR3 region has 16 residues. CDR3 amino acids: CASSSLQRAGRDEQFF. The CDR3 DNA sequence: TGTGCCAGCAGTTCACTCCAGAGGGCGGGAAGGGATGAGCAGTTCTTC.